The present entry profiles one T cell receptor (beta chain) with its context. Its antigen is as yet unknown. According to the study, TCR beta libraries were built with iRepertoire HTBI primers and CDR3-region Arm-PCR. TCRdb reprocessed the multiplex PCR reads with MiXCR, giving one entry per CDR3 protein. Here the sample spans approximately 350,000 distinct CDR3 sequences, 16% being singletons. This entry comes from a study of regulatory T cells in long-lasting Graves disease. Time point described: newly diagnosed GD, antithyroid drugs for less than 3 months. RNA isolated from PBMCs was used to make the TCR library. Tubes containing EDTA received 8 to 9.5 milliliters of drawn peripheral blood. Study-level points and caveats: The researchers studied only peripheral blood, not thyroid tissue.

The CDR3 contains 15 residues. Per germline, CDR1 DFQATT and CDR2 SNEGSKA (reference sequence). V was clipped by 3 bases and J by 8 bases, with 19 bases between them. This sample also appeared in a second study, on T cells in Graves' hyperthyroidism and ophthalmopathy. In that study: A first-round RT-PCR of the TCR CDR3 used the HTBI primer set.

The sequence came from a man aged 35 to 55 with Graves disease. The material sequenced was peripheral blood mononuclear cells (PBMCs), taken at new diagnosis, from a patient treated with antithyroid drugs. The gene calls are TRBV20-1 and TRBJ1-4; D gene unclear. The CDR3, as DNA: TGCAGTGCTAGCGGGCCCGGCGGCTATGTGGAAAAACTGTTTTTT. It translates to CSASGPGGYVEKLFF.